The clone carrying this TCR beta chain was detected ten times or more. The target antigen is unknown. The source of the sample is a study of CD8 T cells in ankylosing spondylitis. Regarding the study as a whole: Disease-associated clones were reportedly significantly overrepresented in matched ankylosing spondylitis synovial fluid.

TCRdb processed the 5' RACE reads anew with MiXCR; each CDR3 protein has one entry. The table has roughly 100,000 distinct CDR3 sequences, 24% seen once. CDR1 and CDR2 from the germline V gene are SGHNT and YYREEE (reference sequence). Trimming took 4 bases from V and 8 from J, leaving 19 bases between them. The length of the CDR3 is 15 residues. The chain carries TRBV5-4 and TRBJ2-1; tentative D call: TRBD2 (6 bases). Sequenced: synovial fluid, either unsorted or a sorted T cell fraction (not recorded which). This receptor was identified in a male donor with ankylosing spondylitis. The CDR3 DNA reads as TGTGCCAGCAGCGGGGGAGGCGGGGCCCGACATGAGCAGTTCTTC. Translating gives CASSGGGGARHEQFF.